The 2 T cell receptor beta chains listed next were all sequenced from one sample in a study of radiotherapy plus CTLA-4 blockade in lung cancer (dated by TCRdb to the late 2010s). The library relied on the immunoSEQ multiplex PCR assay. The clones in this table, taken by TCRdb from immuneACCESS, are in-frame only. Not every clone is retained; where verified, under half of the shortfall comes from an unresolved V gene, and the cause of the rest is unknown. The sample has 80,000 to 95,000 clones on record, 83% of them singletons. The ten largest account for 0.75% to 0.85% of the sample. The sample in question was peripheral blood, obtained from a patient treated with radiotherapy plus ipilimumab. These receptors all stem from a human donor with non-small cell lung cancer who had stable disease on radiotherapy plus ipilimumab.

J is TRBJ2-5 and V is TRBV27, with 9 bases matching TRBD1. The CDR3 is made up of 16 amino acids. Germline V CDR1 and CDR2: MNHEY, SMNVEV (reference sequence). With V trimmed by 5 bases and J by 4 bases, 11 bases remained unmatched. DNA of the CDR3: TGTGCCAGCAGTCCAATGGGGACAGGGAGGCGAGAGACCCAGTACTTC. This encodes CASSPMGTGRRETQYF.

The chain has TRBV5-1 and TRBJ2-5; 11 positions match TRBD1. Germline V lookup: CDR1 SGHRS, CDR2 YFSETQ. The CDR3 is 15 amino acids. The junction had 7 bases not matched to a gene; V was cut back by 5 bases and J by 4 bases. CDR3 DNA sequence: TGCGCCAGCAGGACCGGGACAGGGGGAAGAGAGACCCAGTACTTC. The encoded protein is CASRTGTGGRETQYF.